This T cell receptor beta chain was profiled in a study of T cell responses to AZD1222 COVID-19 vaccine. Study-wide results and limits: Spike-specific TCR breadth and depth both grew after two AZD1222 doses.

Worth noting for this clone: The antigen is not known.

Produced via immunoSEQ multiplex PCR; TCRdb's table is partial and in-frame only. The profile covers about 100,000 clones, with about 90% appearing a single time and under 9.5% taken by the ten largest. The origin of this receptor is an adult who received the AZD1222 COVID-19 vaccine. Sequencing was performed on peripheral blood, taken 28 days after the second AZD1222 dose.

The CDR3 loop reads CASSSSRTPRDYGYTF. The CDR3 DNA reads TGTGCCAGTAGTTCGTCTAGGACCCCCAGGGACTATGGCTACACCTTC. The V and J genes are TRBV19 and TRBJ1-2, with D possibly matching TRBD1 (5 bases). CDR1 and CDR2 from the germline V gene are LNHDA and SQIVND (reference sequence). Trimming stripped 5 bases from V and 3 bases from J, with 19 bases between. The CDR3 length is 16 residues.